This T cell receptor beta chain appears in the sequencing data of a study of regulatory T cells in long-lasting Graves disease. Across the study: Persistent Graves' disease required over 5 years of antithyroid drugs and positive TSH receptor antibodies.

Construction of the TCR beta libraries employed iRepertoire HTBI primers in conjunction with Arm-PCR of CDR3 regions. TCRdb independently ran MiXCR on the multiplex PCR reads; one entry per CDR3 protein. This repertoire shows about 470,000 distinct CDR3 sequences, under 25% found once; its top ten account for less than 9%. The time point denotes: persistent/refractory GD, antithyroid drugs over 5 years with positive TRAb. Construction of the TCR library relied on RNA isolated from PBMCs. Per germline, CDR1 KGHSH and CDR2 LQKENI. Trimming left V 1 base short and J 9 bases short, with 7 bases between. The CDR3 has 12 amino acids.

This clonotype was obtained from a female donor with Graves disease. The chain carries TRBV18 and TRBJ2-1, with D unclear. Source: peripheral blood mononuclear cells (PBMCs), taken when the disease was refractory, from a patient treated with antithyroid drugs. The CDR3 DNA reads TGTGCCAGCTCACCACTCTTGGGTGAGCAGTTCTTC. Amino acid sequence: CASSPLLGEQFF.